Included here is one T cell receptor (beta chain) sequence, with context. Gene labels here are mouse ones. The read gets to within 4 residues of the CDR3 end, and the germline J gene fills in the rest. The record originates from a study of CD8+ T cells in alopecia areata. Study-wide context: Grafts of skin from C3H/HeJ donors aged roughly 6-13 months with spontaneous alopecia went to female C3H/HeJ mice aged about 6-10 weeks.

Extraction of RNA preceded its reverse transcription into cDNA, which served as the sequencing template. The table came from immunoSEQ multiplex PCR; TCRdb's copy has only in-frame clones and leaves some out. Singletons are absent from the sample, which has 290,000 or so clones. The CDR3 is made up of 16 amino acids. Losses at the gene ends were 1 base for V and 1 base for J; bases not matched to a gene: 1. Germline values: CDR1 LGHNA, CDR2 YNLKQL (reference sequence). Markers used for sorting pooled cutaneous lymph node cells were CD4, CD8alpha, NKG2D, NKG2ACE and others. The rearrangement uses TRBV5 and TRBJ2-2, with TRBD2 matching 9 bases. The source is a C3H/HeJ mouse with alopecia areata. Strain MHC haplotype: H2-k. The sequenced sample was CD4+ T cells sorted from a lymph node. The sequenced part of the CDR3 DNA is TGTGCCAGCAGCCAAGTGGGGGGGCGAAACACCGGG. It translates to CASSQVGGRNTG. In full, the CDR3 is CASSQVGGRNTGQLYF.